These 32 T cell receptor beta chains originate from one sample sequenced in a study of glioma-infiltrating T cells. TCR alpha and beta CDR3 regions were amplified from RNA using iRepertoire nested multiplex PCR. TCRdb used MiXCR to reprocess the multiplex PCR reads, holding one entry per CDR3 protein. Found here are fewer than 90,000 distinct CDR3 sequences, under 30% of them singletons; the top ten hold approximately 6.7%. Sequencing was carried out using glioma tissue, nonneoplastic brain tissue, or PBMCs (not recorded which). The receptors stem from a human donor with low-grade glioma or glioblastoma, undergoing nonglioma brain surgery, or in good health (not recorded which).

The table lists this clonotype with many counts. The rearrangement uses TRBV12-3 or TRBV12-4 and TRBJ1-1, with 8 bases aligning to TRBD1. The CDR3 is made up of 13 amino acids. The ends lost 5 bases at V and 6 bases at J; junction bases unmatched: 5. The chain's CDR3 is CASSRTGLAEAFF. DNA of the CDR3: TGTGCCAGCAGTCGGACAGGGTTGGCTGAAGCTTTCTTT.

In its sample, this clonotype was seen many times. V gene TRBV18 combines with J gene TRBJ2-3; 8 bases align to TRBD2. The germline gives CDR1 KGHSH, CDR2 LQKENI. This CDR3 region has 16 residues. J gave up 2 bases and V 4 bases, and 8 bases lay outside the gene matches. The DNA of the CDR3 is TGTGCCAGCTCACACACTAGCGGCGGGATCACAGATACGCAGTATTTT. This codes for CASSHTSGGITDTQYF.

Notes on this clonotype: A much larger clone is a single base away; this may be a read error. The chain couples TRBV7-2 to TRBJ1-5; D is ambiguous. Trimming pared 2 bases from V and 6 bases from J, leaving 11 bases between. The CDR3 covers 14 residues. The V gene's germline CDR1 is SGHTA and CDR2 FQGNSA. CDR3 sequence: CASSLWGRSQPQHF. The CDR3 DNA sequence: TGTGCCAGCAGCTTATGGGGAAGGAGTCAGCCCCAGCATTTT.

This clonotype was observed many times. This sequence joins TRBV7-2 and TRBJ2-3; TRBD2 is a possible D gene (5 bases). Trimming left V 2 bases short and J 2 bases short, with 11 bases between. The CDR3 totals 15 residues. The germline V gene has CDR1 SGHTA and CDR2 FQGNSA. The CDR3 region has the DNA TGTGCCAGCAGCTTACCAGGACTGACCACAGATACGCAGTATTTT. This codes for CASSLPGLTTDTQYF.

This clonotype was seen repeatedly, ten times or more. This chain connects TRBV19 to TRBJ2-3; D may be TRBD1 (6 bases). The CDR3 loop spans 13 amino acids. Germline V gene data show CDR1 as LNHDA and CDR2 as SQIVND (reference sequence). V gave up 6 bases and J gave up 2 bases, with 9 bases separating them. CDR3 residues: CASRRTDTDTQYF. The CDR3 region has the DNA TGTGCCAGTAGAAGGACAGACACAGATACGCAGTATTTT.

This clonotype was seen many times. DNA for the CDR3: TGTGCCAGCAGTTCAACAGCTTATAGCAATCAGCCCCAGCATTTT. Its protein is CASSSTAYSNQPQHF. This chain joins TRBV12-3 or TRBV12-4 and TRBJ1-5, with D unresolved. V was shortened by 4 bases and J by 0 bases, with 10 bases between the two germline ends. The CDR3 is 15 residues long.

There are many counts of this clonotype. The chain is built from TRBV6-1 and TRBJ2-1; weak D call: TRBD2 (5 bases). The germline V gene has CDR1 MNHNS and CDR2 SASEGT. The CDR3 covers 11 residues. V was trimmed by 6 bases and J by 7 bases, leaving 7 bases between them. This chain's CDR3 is CASRRVNEQFF. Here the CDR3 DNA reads TGTGCCAGCAGGAGGGTAAATGAGCAGTTCTTC.

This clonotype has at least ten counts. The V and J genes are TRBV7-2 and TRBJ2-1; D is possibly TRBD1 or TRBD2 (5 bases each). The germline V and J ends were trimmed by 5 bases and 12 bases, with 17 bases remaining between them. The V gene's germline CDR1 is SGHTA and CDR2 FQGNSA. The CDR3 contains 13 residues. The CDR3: CASSRRDPGVQFF. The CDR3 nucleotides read TGTGCCAGCAGCCGCCGGGACCCCGGGGTGCAGTTCTTC.

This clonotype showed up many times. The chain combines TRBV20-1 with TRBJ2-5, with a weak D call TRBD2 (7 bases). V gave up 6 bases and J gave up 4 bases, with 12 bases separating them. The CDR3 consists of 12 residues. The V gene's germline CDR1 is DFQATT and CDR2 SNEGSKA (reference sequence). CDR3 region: CSAGGQGETQYF. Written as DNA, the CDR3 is TGCAGTGCCGGGGGGCAGGGAGAGACCCAGTACTTC.

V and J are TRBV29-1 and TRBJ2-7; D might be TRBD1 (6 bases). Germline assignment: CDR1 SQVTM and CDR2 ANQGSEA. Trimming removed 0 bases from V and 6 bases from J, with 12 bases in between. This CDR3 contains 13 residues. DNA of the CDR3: TGCAGCGTTGAAGAGGGTGGCAGGGGCGAGCAGTACTTC. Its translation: CSVEEGGRGEQYF.

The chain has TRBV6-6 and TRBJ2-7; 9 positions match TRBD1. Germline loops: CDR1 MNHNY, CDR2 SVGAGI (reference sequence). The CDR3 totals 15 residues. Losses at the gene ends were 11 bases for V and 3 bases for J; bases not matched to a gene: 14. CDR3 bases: TGTGCCGGCGGTTACCTGGGACAGGGAGGCTACGAGCAGTACTTC. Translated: CAGGYLGQGGYEQYF.

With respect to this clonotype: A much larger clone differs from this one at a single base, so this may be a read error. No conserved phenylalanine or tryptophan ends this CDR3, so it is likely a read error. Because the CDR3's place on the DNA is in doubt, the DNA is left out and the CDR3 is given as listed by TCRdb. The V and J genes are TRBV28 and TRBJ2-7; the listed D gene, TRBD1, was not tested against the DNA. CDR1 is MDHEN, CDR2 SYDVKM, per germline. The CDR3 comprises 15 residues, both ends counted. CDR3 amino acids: CASSLASVRGTGDTS.

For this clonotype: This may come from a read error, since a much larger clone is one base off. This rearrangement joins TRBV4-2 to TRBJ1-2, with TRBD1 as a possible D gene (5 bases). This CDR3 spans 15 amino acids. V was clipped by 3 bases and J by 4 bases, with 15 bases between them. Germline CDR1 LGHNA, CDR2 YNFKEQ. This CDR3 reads CASSQDNTKPYGYTF. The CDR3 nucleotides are TGTGCCAGCAGCCAGGACAACACGAAGCCCTATGGCTACACCTTC.

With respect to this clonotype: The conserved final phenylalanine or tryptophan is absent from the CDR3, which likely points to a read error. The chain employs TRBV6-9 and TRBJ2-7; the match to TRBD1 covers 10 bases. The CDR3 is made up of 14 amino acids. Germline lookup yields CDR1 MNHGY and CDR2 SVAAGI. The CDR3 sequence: CASSYGTGVYKQYL. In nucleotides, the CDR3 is TGTGCCAGCAGTTATGGGACAGGGGTCTACAAGCAGTACCTC.

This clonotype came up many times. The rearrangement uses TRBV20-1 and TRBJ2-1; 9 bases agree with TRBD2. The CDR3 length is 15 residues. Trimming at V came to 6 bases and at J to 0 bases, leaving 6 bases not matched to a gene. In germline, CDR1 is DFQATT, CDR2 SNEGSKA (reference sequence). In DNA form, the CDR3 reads TGCAGTGCAAGACTAGCGGACGGCTCCTACAATGAGCAGTTCTTC. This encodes CSARLADGSYNEQFF.

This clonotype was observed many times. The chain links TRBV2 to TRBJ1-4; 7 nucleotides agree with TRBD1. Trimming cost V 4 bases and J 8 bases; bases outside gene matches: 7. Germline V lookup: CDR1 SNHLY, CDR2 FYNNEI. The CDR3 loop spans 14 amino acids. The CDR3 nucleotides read TGTGCCAGCAGTGCTGACAGGGTCGAGGAAAAACTGTTTTTT. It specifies CASSADRVEEKLFF.

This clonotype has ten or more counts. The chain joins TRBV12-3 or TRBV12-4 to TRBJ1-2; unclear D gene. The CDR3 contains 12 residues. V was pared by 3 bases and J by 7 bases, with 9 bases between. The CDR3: CASSFLRVGYTF. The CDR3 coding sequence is TGTGCCAGCAGTTTTCTGCGGGTTGGCTACACCTTC.

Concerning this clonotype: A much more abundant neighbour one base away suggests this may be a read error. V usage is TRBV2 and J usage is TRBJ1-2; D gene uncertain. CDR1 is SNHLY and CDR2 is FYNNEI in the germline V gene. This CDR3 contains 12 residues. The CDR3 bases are TGTGCCAGGAGTGAGTCTGGGCCCCGGAGTGAATTC. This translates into CARSESGPRSEF.

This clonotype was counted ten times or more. This CDR3 reads CASSATDSSYNEQFF. As DNA, the CDR3 is TGTGCCAGCAGTGCTACGGACAGCTCCTACAATGAGCAGTTCTTC. V gene TRBV6-1 combines with J gene TRBJ2-1, with D possibly TRBD1 on 6 matching bases. With 4 bases removed from V and 0 bases from J, the gap between germline ends came to 10 bases. Germline CDR1 MNHNS, CDR2 SASEGT. The CDR3 has 15 residues.

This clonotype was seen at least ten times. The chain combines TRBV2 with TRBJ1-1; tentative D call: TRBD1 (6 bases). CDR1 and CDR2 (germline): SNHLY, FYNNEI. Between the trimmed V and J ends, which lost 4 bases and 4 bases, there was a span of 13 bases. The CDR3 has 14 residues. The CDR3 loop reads CASSVRGLGTEAFF. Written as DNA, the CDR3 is TGTGCCAGCAGTGTTCGGGGGCTTGGCACTGAAGCTTTCTTT.

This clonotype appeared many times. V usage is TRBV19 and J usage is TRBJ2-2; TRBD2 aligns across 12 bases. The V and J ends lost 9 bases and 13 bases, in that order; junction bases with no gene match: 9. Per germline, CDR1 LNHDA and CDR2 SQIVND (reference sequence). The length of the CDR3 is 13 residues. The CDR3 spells CASSSGRAGRLFF. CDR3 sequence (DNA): TGTGCCAGCTCTAGCGGGAGGGCCGGGAGGCTGTTTTTT.

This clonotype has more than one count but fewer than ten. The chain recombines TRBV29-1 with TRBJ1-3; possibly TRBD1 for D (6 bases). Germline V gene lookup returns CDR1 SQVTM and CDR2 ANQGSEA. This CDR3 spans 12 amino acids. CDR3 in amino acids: CGTTGTGNTIYF. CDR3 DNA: TGCGGGACTACAGGGACCGGAAACACCATATATTTT. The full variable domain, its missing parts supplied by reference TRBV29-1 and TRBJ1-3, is SAVISQKPSRDICQRGTSLTIQCQVDSQVTMMFWYRQQPGQSLTLIATANQGSEATYESGFVIDKFPISRPNLTFSTLTVSNMSPEDSSIYLCGTTGTGNTIYFGEGSWLTVV.

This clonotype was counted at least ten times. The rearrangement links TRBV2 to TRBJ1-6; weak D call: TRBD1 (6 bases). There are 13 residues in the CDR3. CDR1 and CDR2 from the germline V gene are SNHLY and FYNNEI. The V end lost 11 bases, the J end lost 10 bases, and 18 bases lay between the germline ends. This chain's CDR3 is CAGSVGANSPLHF. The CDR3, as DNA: TGTGCCGGGTCCGTGGGGGCGAACTCACCCCTCCACTTT. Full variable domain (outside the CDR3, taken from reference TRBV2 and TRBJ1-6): EPEVTQTPSHQVTQMGQEVILRCVPISNHLYFYWYRQILGQKVEFLVSFYNNEISEKSEIFDDQFSVERPDGSNFTLKIRSTKLEDSAMYFCAGSVGANSPLHFGNGTRLTVT.

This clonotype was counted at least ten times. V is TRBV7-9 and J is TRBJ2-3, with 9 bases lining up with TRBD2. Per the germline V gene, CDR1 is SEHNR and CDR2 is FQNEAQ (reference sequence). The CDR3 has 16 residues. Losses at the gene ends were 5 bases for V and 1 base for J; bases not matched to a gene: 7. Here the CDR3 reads CASSRWTSARTDTQYF. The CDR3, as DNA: TGTGCCAGCAGCCGATGGACTAGCGCACGCACAGATACGCAGTATTTT.

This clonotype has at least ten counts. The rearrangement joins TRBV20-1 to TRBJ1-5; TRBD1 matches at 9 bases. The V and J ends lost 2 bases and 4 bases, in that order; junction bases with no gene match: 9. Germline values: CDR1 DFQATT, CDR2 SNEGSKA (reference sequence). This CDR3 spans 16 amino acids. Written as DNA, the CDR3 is TGCAGTGCTAGACAAGGAGGGACAGGGCCAAATCAGCCCCAGCATTTT. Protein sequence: CSARQGGTGPNQPQHF.

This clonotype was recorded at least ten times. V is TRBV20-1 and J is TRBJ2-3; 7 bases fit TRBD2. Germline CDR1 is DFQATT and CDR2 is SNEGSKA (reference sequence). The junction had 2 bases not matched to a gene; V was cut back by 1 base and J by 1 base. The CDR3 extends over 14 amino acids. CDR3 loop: CSARVAGGTDTQYF. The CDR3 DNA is TGCAGTGCTAGAGTCGCGGGAGGCACAGATACGCAGTATTTT.

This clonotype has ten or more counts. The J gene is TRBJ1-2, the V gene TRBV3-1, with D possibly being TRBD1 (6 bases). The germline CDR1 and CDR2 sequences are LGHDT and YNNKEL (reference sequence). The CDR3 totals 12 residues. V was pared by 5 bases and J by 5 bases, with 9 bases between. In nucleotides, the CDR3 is TGTGCCAGCAGCGGCAGGGGATATGGCTACACCTTC. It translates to CASSGRGYGYTF. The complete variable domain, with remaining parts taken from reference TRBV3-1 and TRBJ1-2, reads DTAVSQTPKYLVTQMGNDKSIKCEQNLGHDTMYWYKQDSKKFLKIMFSYNNKELIINETVPNRFSPKSPDKAHLNLHINSLELGDSAVYFCASSGRGYGYTFGSGTRLTVV.

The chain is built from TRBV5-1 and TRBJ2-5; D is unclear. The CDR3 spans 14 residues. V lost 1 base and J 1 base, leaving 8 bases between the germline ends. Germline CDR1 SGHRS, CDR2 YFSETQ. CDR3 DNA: TGCGCCAGCAGCTTGAGTCTGAGCCAAGAGACCCAGTACTTC. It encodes CASSLSLSQETQYF.

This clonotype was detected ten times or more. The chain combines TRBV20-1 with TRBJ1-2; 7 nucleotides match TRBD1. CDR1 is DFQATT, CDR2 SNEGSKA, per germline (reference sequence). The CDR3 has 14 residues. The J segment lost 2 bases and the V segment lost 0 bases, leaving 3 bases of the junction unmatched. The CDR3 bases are TGCAGTGCTAGAGATAGGGGGCGGAACTATGGCTACACCTTC. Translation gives CSARDRGRNYGYTF.

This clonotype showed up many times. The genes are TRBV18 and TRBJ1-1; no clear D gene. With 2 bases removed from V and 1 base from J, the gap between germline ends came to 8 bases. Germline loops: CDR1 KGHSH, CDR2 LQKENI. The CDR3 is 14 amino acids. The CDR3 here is CASSPWSANTEAFF. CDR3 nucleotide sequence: TGTGCCAGCTCACCATGGTCAGCGAACACTGAAGCTTTCTTT.

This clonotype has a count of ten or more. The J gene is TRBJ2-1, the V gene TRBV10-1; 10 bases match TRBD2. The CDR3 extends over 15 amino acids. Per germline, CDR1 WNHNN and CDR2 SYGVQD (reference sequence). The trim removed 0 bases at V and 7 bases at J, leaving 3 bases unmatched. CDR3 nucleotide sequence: TGCGCCAGCAGTGAGTCAACTAGCGGGAAGAATGAGCAGTTCTTC. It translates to CASSESTSGKNEQFF.

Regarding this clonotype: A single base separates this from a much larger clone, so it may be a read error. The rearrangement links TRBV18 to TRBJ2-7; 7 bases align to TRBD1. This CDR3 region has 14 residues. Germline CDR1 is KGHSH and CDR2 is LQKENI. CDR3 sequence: CASSPRGGGYEKYF. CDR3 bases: TGTGCCAGCTCACCTAGAGGGGGCGGCTACGAGAAGTACTTC.